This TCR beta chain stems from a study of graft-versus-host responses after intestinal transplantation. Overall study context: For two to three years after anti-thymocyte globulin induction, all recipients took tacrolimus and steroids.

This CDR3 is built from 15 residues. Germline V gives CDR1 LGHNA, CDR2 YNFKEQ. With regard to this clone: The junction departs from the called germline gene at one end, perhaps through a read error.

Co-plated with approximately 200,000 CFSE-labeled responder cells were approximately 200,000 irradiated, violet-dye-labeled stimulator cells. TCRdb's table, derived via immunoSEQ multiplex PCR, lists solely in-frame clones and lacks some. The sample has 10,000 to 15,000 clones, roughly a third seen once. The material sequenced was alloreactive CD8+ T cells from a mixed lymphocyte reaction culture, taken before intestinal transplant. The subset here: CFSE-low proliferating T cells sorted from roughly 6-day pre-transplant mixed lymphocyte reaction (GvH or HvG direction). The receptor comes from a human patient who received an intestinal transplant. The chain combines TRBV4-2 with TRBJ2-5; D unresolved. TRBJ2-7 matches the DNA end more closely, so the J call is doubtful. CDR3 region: CASSQERDFTYEQYF. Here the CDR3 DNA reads TGTGCCAGCAGTCAAGAACGAGACTTCACCTACGAGCAGTACTTC.